The 17 T cell receptor beta chains listed next were all sequenced from one sample in a study of human CD8 memory T cell subsets. TCR beta was sequenced from UMI-tagged 5' RACE libraries. With the 5' RACE reads reprocessed, TCRdb shows one record per CDR3 protein and no DNA. Across 9,000 to 13,000 distinct CDR3 sequences, the top ten clones capture about 14% of the sample. Sequences were obtained from CD8+ T cells from PBMCs. These receptors were obtained from a human donor in good health.

V gene TRBV2 combines with J gene TRBJ2-7; the D call from TCRdb, TRBD1, cannot be confirmed without DNA. CDR3 length equals 13 residues. Germline values: CDR1 SNHLY, CDR2 FYNNEI. The CDR3 loop is CASSPRGAYEQYF.

This sequence joins TRBV25-1 and TRBJ2-1; there is no DNA to check the TCRdb D call of TRBD1. CDR1 and CDR2 from the germline V gene are MGHDK and SYGVNS. The CDR3 spans 16 residues. The chain's CDR3 is CASSERGRGEWNEQFF.

The CDR3 loop is CASSLYIRQEPNSPLHF. The rearrangement links TRBV2 to TRBJ1-6; TCRdb designates TRBD1, a call that cannot be tested without DNA. CDR3 length equals 17 residues. Germline V CDR1 and CDR2: SNHLY, FYNNEI.

CDR3 residues: CASSPGQISYSNQPQHF. This sequence joins TRBV7-2 and TRBJ1-5; as DNA is missing, the TRBD1 call by TCRdb cannot be tested. Germline V gene lookup returns CDR1 SGHTA and CDR2 FQGNSA. This CDR3 region has 17 residues.

The chain links TRBV3-1 to TRBJ2-1; TCRdb's D call of TRBD2 is untestable without DNA. CDR1 LGHDT and CDR2 YNNKEL come from the germline V gene (reference sequence). The CDR3 length is 17 residues. The CDR3 here is CASSQALSGSSYNEQFF.

J is TRBJ2-7 and V is TRBV27. The germline V gene has CDR1 MNHEY and CDR2 SMNVEV (reference sequence). The CDR3 totals 15 residues. This chain's CDR3 is CASSFGVRWGYEQYF.

This rearrangement joins TRBV6-6 to TRBJ1-2; TCRdb's D call, TRBD1, is unchecked because there is no DNA. The CDR3 sequence is 18 residues long. From germline, CDR1 is MNHNY and CDR2 SVGAGI (reference sequence). This CDR3 reads CASSDPRDRLGSNYGYTF.

This rearrangement joins TRBV9 to TRBJ2-2; TCRdb designates TRBD1, a call that cannot be tested without DNA. Germline V CDR1 and CDR2: SGDLS, YYNGEE. The CDR3 contains 15 residues. CDR3 in amino acids: CASNPGQGAYGELFF.

V and J are TRBV29-1 and TRBJ2-7; TCRdb's assignment of TRBD2 cannot be checked, as there is no DNA. There are 13 residues in the CDR3. CDR1 and CDR2 (germline): SQVTM, ANQGSEA. This chain's CDR3 is CSASGINSYEQYF.

This chain uses TRBV7-9 with TRBJ2-7; with no DNA, the TCRdb D assignment of TRBD1 cannot be verified. Germline loops: CDR1 SEHNR, CDR2 FQNEAQ (reference sequence). The CDR3 contains 17 residues. CDR3 in amino acids: CASSVPGQGEHSYEQYF.

The V gene is TRBV5-1, the J gene TRBJ1-1; checking the TCRdb D call of TRBD1 is not possible without DNA. Germline CDR1 is SGHRS and CDR2 is YFSETQ. This CDR3 region has 14 residues. CDR3 protein: CASSLGQRNTEAFF.

This chain links TRBV7-6 with TRBJ1-5; TCRdb calls TRBD1, which cannot be checked without DNA. Germline-derived CDR1 and CDR2 are SGHVS and FNYEAQ. The length of the CDR3 is 14 residues. The CDR3 sequence is CASSDSNSNQPQHF.

V and J are TRBV28 and TRBJ2-7. Germline lookup yields CDR1 MDHEN and CDR2 SYDVKM. CDR3 length equals 11 residues. The CDR3 spells CASRGNYEQYF. Combining the CDR3 with reference TRBV28 and TRBJ2-7 gives the whole variable domain DVKVTQSSRYLVKRTGEKVFLECVQDMDHENMFWYRQDPGLGLRLIYFSYDVKMKEKGDIPEGYSVSREKKERFSLILESASTNQTSMYLCASRGNYEQYFGPGTRLTVT.

The chain employs TRBV7-7 and TRBJ2-1; TCRdb names TRBD1, which stays unverified in the absence of DNA. CDR1 and CDR2 from the germline V gene are SSHAT and FNYEAQ (reference sequence). This CDR3 is 16 amino acids long. This CDR3 reads CASSLTTGGAYNEQFF. The complete variable domain, with remaining parts taken from reference TRBV7-7 and TRBJ2-1, reads GAGVSQSPRYKVTKRGQDVTLRCDPISSHATLYWYQQALGQGPEFLTYFNYEAQPDKSGLPSDRFSAERPEGSISTLTIQRTEQRDSAMYRCASSLTTGGAYNEQFFGPGTRLTVL.

This rearrangement joins TRBV4-1 to TRBJ1-1. Germline V gene sequence: CDR1 MGHRA, CDR2 YSYEKL. The CDR3 is made up of 16 amino acids. The CDR3: CASSQDHSSLSTEAFF.

The chain employs TRBV29-1 and TRBJ1-2. This CDR3 is 14 amino acids long. Germline CDR1 reads SQVTM; CDR2 reads ANQGSEA. CDR3: CSVEIQQTNYGYTF.

CDR3: CASSLTGGTEAFF. The rearrangement joins TRBV5-1 to TRBJ1-1; TCRdb proposes TRBD1, but this gene call is untestable without DNA. From germline, CDR1 is SGHRS and CDR2 YFSETQ. CDR3 length: 13 amino acids.